Shown below are 23 T cell receptor beta chains from a single sample sequenced in a study of identical twins. One entry per CDR3 protein, called by TCRdb with MiXCR from the 5' RACE reads. Here the sample spans approximately 1.8 million distinct CDR3 sequences, roughly 35% being singletons. Material: cord blood. These receptors were collected from a newborn girl in good health.

This clonotype occurred a few times. The V gene is TRBV4-1, the J gene TRBJ2-2, with TRBD2 identical over 9 bases. Trimming took 3 bases from V and 8 from J; bases not matched to a gene: 22. Germline V gene sequence: CDR1 MGHRA, CDR2 YSYEKL. The CDR3 runs 20 residues. CDR3 coding DNA: TGCGCCAGCAGCCATAAAAAGGTTCTGGCGGGGGGGCCGGAATCTGGGGAGCTGTTTTTT. Residues: CASSHKKVLAGGPESGELFF.

The chain recombines TRBV4-1 with TRBJ1-4; D not certain. Looked up from germline, CDR1 is MGHRA and CDR2 is YSYEKL. V lost 4 bases and J 6 bases, leaving 15 bases between the germline ends. The CDR3 covers 15 residues. CDR3 region: CASSPRHLSDEKLFF. The CDR3 region has the DNA TGCGCCAGCAGCCCTAGACACCTCAGTGATGAAAAACTGTTTTTT.

The J gene is TRBJ1-2, the V gene TRBV7-9, with D tentatively TRBD1 (5 bases). The CDR3 has 14 residues. V was shortened by 1 base and J by 7 bases, with 13 bases between the two germline ends. Germline-derived CDR1 and CDR2 are SEHNR and FQNEAQ (reference sequence). CDR3 coding DNA: TGTGCCAGCAGCTTAGTCGAAATTCAGGGTGGCTACACCTTC. This codes for CASSLVEIQGGYTF. The full variable domain, in which reference TRBV7-9 and TRBJ1-2 provide the parts outside the CDR3, is DTGVSQNPRHKITKRGQNVTFRCDPISEHNRLYWYRQTLGQGPEFLTYFQNEAQLEKSRLLSDRFSAERPKGSFSTLEIQRTEQGDSAMYLCASSLVEIQGGYTFGSGTRLTVV.

The rearrangement links TRBV12-3 or TRBV12-4 to TRBJ2-7; the match to TRBD2 covers 9 bases. The CDR3 is 17 amino acids. With 3 bases clipped from V and 1 base from J, the junction kept 10 bases outside the gene matches. CDR3 loop: CASSFPVRAGGSYEQYF. DNA of the CDR3: TGTGCCAGCAGTTTCCCCGTAAGAGCGGGGGGTTCCTACGAGCAGTACTTC.

The table lists this clonotype with many counts. The chain carries TRBV5-1 and TRBJ2-3; D is unresolved. This CDR3 is built from 12 residues. Trimming removed 0 bases at V and 6 bases at J, with 5 bases between. CDR1 is SGHRS and CDR2 is YFSETQ in the germline V gene. CDR3 loop: CASSLDQDTQYF. The CDR3, as DNA: TGCGCCAGCAGCTTGGATCAGGATACGCAGTATTTT. The entire variable domain, with the rest obtained from reference TRBV5-1 and TRBJ2-3, is as follows: KAGVTQTPRYLIKTRGQQVTLSCSPISGHRSVSWYQQTPGQGLQFLFEYFSETQRNKGNFPGRFSGRQFSNSRSEMNVSTLELGDSALYLCASSLDQDTQYFGPGTRLTVL.

V and J are TRBV20-1 and TRBJ1-5; D unclear. The V end lost 1 base, the J end lost 5 bases, and 12 bases lay between the germline ends. CDR1 is DFQATT and CDR2 is SNEGSKA in the germline V gene (reference sequence). This CDR3 has 14 amino acids. In DNA form, the CDR3 reads TGCAGTGCTAGAGGAGGTGCCGGGGATCAGCCCCAGCATTTT. Its protein product is CSARGGAGDQPQHF.

A single count supports this clonotype. This may stem from a read error, because a much larger clone lies one nucleotide away. CDR3 nucleotide sequence: TGTGCCGGCAGCAAACAGGGTTACGAGCAGTACTTC. Translated, it gives CAGSKQGYEQYF. J is TRBJ2-7 and V is TRBV21-1; the table names TRBD1, a call not compared with the DNA. TRBV21-1 is a known pseudogene. The CDR3 loop spans 12 amino acids.

V gene TRBV5-5 combines with J gene TRBJ2-3; D remains ambiguous. Per germline, CDR1 SGHKS and CDR2 YYEKEE (reference sequence). V gave up 1 base and J gave up 3 bases, with 15 bases separating them. The CDR3 consists of 16 residues. The CDR3 DNA is TGTGCCAGCAGCTTGTTGTGGGTACCCCGGACAGATACGCAGTATTTT. It is translated as CASSLLWVPRTDTQYF.

V and J are TRBV5-1 and TRBJ2-3, with D uncertain. Germline assignment: CDR1 SGHRS and CDR2 YFSETQ. This CDR3 contains 15 residues. Trimming took 1 base from V and 0 from J, leaving 9 bases between them. The CDR3 nucleotides are TGCGCCAGCAGCTTGAACCCCCATAGCACAGATACGCAGTATTTT. Translated: CASSLNPHSTDTQYF.

A word on this clonotype: Just one base apart from a much larger clone, this may be a read error. The chain combines TRBV27 with TRBJ2-1; weak D call: TRBD1 (6 bases). The DNA matches TRBJ2-7 better at its end, which makes the J call doubtful. CDR3 length: 15 residues. In germline, CDR1 is MNHEY, CDR2 SMNVEV (reference sequence). DNA of the CDR3: TGTGCCAGCAGTGAAACAGGGAGCTCCTACAATGAGCAGTACTTC. Protein: CASSETGSSYNEQYF.

In this sample, this clonotype turned up a few times. V usage is TRBV20-1 and J usage is TRBJ2-5, with TRBD2 matching over 13 bases. This CDR3 contains 16 residues. CDR1 is DFQATT, CDR2 SNEGSKA, per germline (reference sequence). The V and J ends lost 5 bases and 5 bases, in that order; junction bases with no gene match: 11. The CDR3 DNA reads TGCAGTGCTCGGTCTACTAGCGGGGGGGCCGGGGAGACCCAGTACTTC. This sequence encodes CSARSTSGGAGETQYF.

The V gene is TRBV7-2, the J gene TRBJ2-1, with TRBD2 identical over 9 bases. Germline V gene sequence: CDR1 SGHTA, CDR2 FQGNSA. The length of the CDR3 is 17 residues. V shed 4 bases and J 3 bases; nucleotides not matched to a gene: 10. The CDR3 DNA is TGTGCCAGCAGCTCAGCACGACTAGCGGACATCTACAATGAGCAGTTCTTC. Residues: CASSSARLADIYNEQFF.

Concerning this clonotype: This may stem from a read error, because a much larger clone lies one nucleotide away. The chain uses TRBV19 and TRBJ1-1, with no clear D. The CDR3 sequence is 13 residues long. Germline V CDR1 and CDR2: LNHDA, SQIVND (reference sequence). CDR3 in DNA: TGTGCCAGTAGTAACAGAGTGAACACTGGAGCTTTCTTT. This sequence encodes CASSNRVNTGAFF.

This chain connects TRBV2 to TRBJ2-3; no clear D. Germline CDR1 is SNHLY and CDR2 is FYNNEI. Trimming stripped 8 bases from V and 4 bases from J, with 7 bases between. The CDR3 totals 11 residues. CDR3 coding DNA: TGTGCCAGCGGTATATCAGATACGCAGTATTTT. Encoded protein: CASGISDTQYF. Full variable domain (outside the CDR3, taken from reference TRBV2 and TRBJ2-3): EPEVTQTPSHQVTQMGQEVILRCVPISNHLYFYWYRQILGQKVEFLVSFYNNEISEKSEIFDDQFSVERPDGSNFTLKIRSTKLEDSAMYFCASGISDTQYFGPGTRLTVL.

This clonotype was detected only a few times. The chain employs TRBV11-2 and TRBJ2-5, with D uncertain. Deletions cut 3 bases from V and 1 base from J, with 12 bases between. Germline V lookup: CDR1 SGHAT, CDR2 FQNNGV. This CDR3 has 15 amino acids. CDR3 in DNA: TGTGCCAGCAGCTTCACTCATGGCGGCCAAGAGACCCAGTACTTC. It encodes CASSFTHGGQETQYF.

The CDR3, as DNA: TGTGCCAGCAGAGATGGGACTCGACAGTTCTTC. Translation gives CASRDGTRQFF. The chain links TRBV12-3 or TRBV12-4 to TRBJ2-1, with D tentatively TRBD2 (6 bases). The length of the CDR3 is 11 residues. V was clipped by 6 bases and J by 13 bases, with 13 bases between them.

This clonotype has just a few counts. This chain links TRBV4-1 with TRBJ2-5; 8 positions match TRBD2. V shed 2 bases, J shed 2 bases, and the junction held 7 bases outside the gene matches. Germline CDR1 MGHRA, CDR2 YSYEKL. The CDR3 runs 16 residues. Written as DNA, the CDR3 is TGCGCCAGCAGCCAATGGGTACTAGCGGAACAAGAGACCCAGTACTTC. This codes for CASSQWVLAEQETQYF.

This clonotype was counted ten times or more. The J gene is TRBJ2-7, the V gene TRBV28, with 12 bases aligning to TRBD2. Germline V gene sequence: CDR1 MDHEN, CDR2 SYDVKM. Trimming at V came to 2 bases and at J to 2 bases, leaving 1 base not matched to a gene. The CDR3 is 15 residues long. CDR3 residues: CASSLLAGGTYEQYF. The CDR3 DNA follows: TGTGCCAGCAGTTTACTAGCGGGGGGGACCTACGAGCAGTACTTC. Full variable domain (missing parts from reference TRBV28 and TRBJ2-7): DVKVTQSSRYLVKRTGEKVFLECVQDMDHENMFWYRQDPGLGLRLIYFSYDVKMKEKGDIPEGYSVSREKKERFSLILESASTNQTSMYLCASSLLAGGTYEQYFGPGTRLTVT.

The CDR3 DNA sequence: TGTGCCAGCACTCCCAGGGGGGTGCTCGGCGAGCAGTACTTC. This translates into CASTPRGVLGEQYF. The chain combines TRBV3-1 with TRBJ2-7; a weak D match, TRBD1 (7 bases). The CDR3 is made up of 14 amino acids. Germline CDR1 and CDR2: LGHDT and YNNKEL (reference sequence). V lost 7 bases, J lost 6 bases, and 19 bases lay in between.

This clonotype was recorded a few times. The V and J genes are TRBV7-9 and TRBJ2-5; TRBD2 matches at 7 bases. The DNA end lines up better with TRBJ2-7; the J call may be wrong. The length of the CDR3 is 15 residues. CDR1 is SEHNR and CDR2 is FQNEAQ in the germline V gene (reference sequence). The CDR3 coding sequence is TGTGCCAGCAGCTTATTAGCAGCGGGGATCTACGAGCAGTACTTC. This codes for CASSLLAAGIYEQYF.

The chain employs TRBV2 and TRBJ2-7; D is unresolved. Judging by the DNA end, TRBJ2-5 fits better; the J call may be wrong. There are 10 residues in the CDR3. Germline CDR1 is SNHLY and CDR2 is FYNNEI. The DNA of the CDR3 is TGTGCCAGCAGTGCGGCGACCCAGTACTTC. This sequence encodes CASSAATQYF.

This clonotype was counted many times. The chain employs TRBV29-1 and TRBJ2-3; D call uncertain. CDR1 SQVTM and CDR2 ANQGSEA come from the germline V gene. The CDR3 consists of 12 residues. V dropped 5 bases and J dropped 0 bases, with 6 bases sitting between them. This CDR3 reads CSVSSSTDTQYF. CDR3 coding DNA: TGCAGCGTTAGTTCCAGCACAGATACGCAGTATTTT.

V usage is TRBV4-1 and J usage is TRBJ1-2; D is ambiguous. The V end was cut by 4 bases, the J end by 6 bases, with 9 bases between. The CDR3 is made up of 12 amino acids. CDR1 and CDR2 from the germline V gene are MGHRA and YSYEKL. CDR3 in amino acids: CASSPDNHGYTF. The CDR3 nucleotides are TGCGCCAGCAGCCCTGACAACCATGGCTACACCTTC.